Listed here are 21 T cell receptor beta chains from one sample, sequenced in a study of a mutant IDH1 vaccine in newly diagnosed glioma. Sample time point: week 5, during vaccination. Topical imiquimod was applied with each vaccine dose, which held 300 ug of mutant IDH1 20-mer peptide. These receptors are not linked to any known antigen. Method: immunoSEQ multiplex PCR; TCRdb's copy keeps in-frame clones and lacks some. The data contain tens of thousands of clones, approximately 82% of them singletons. Material: PBMCs, obtained from a glioma patient whose treatment included an IDH1 peptide vaccine. These receptors all come from a woman under 30 with glioma. Some clones in this sample may be carry-over from other donors' samples.

This clone was seen only a few times. The CDR3 reads CASSMSAGNTEAFF. The DNA of the CDR3 is TGTGCCAGTAGTATGTCGGCAGGGAACACTGAAGCTTTCTTT. This sequence joins TRBV19 and TRBJ1-1; no clear D. Germline V gene lookup returns CDR1 LNHDA and CDR2 SQIVND (reference sequence). The V end was cut by 3 bases, the J end by 1 base, with 9 bases between. This CDR3 comprises 14 residues.

V usage is TRBV5-6 and J usage is TRBJ1-2, with 8 bases aligning to TRBD1. This CDR3 has 15 residues. Germline V gene data show CDR1 as SGHDT and CDR2 as YYEEEE. The V and J ends lost 0 bases and 2 bases, in that order; junction bases with no gene match: 3. CDR3 nucleotides: TGTGCCAGCAGCTTGGGGACAGGGTTGAACTATGGCTACACCTTC. It codes for CASSLGTGLNYGYTF.

The count of this clone is one. V gene TRBV9 combines with J gene TRBJ2-3, with D perhaps matching TRBD1 or TRBD2 (5 bases each). This CDR3 spans 14 amino acids. Germline loops: CDR1 SGDLS, CDR2 YYNGEE. V lost 4 bases and J 6 bases, leaving 15 bases between the germline ends. CDR3 DNA sequence: TGTGCCAGCAGCCCCCGGGGCCCGGCGGATACGCAGTATTTT. Its translation: CASSPRGPADTQYF.

The J gene is TRBJ1-2, the V gene TRBV7-6; maybe TRBD1 (5 bases). Germline values: CDR1 SGHVS, CDR2 FNYEAQ. The CDR3 covers 14 residues. With 5 bases removed from V and 5 bases from J, the gap between germline ends came to 15 bases. The CDR3 nucleotides are TGTGCCAGCAGCCTAGGACACTTCGGATATGGCTACACCTTC. This codes for CASSLGHFGYGYTF.

The chain employs TRBV19 and TRBJ1-1; D is possibly TRBD1 (5 bases). Germline CDR1 LNHDA, CDR2 SQIVND (reference sequence). Trimming cost V 6 bases and J 2 bases, with 13 bases left between them. The CDR3 length is 14 residues. The CDR3 spells CASRMGGANTEAFF. CDR3 nucleotide sequence: TGTGCCAGTAGGATGGGAGGGGCTAACACTGAAGCTTTCTTT.

The chain joins TRBV13 to TRBJ2-5; TRBD1 aligns across 8 bases. CDR1 PRHDT and CDR2 FYEKMQ come from the germline V gene (reference sequence). V lost 4 bases to trimming and J lost 1 base; unmatched junction nucleotides: 2. The CDR3 has 14 amino acids. For the CDR3, the DNA is TGTGCCAGCAGCTCGGACAGGGCCCAAGAGACCCAGTACTTC. This translates into CASSSDRAQETQYF.

The J gene is TRBJ2-1, the V gene TRBV5-6; no firm D call. The CDR3 sequence is 16 residues long. Per the germline V gene, CDR1 is SGHDT and CDR2 is YYEEEE. V lost 0 bases and J 2 bases, leaving 12 bases between the germline ends. This CDR3 reads CASSLARRSPYNEQFF. DNA for the CDR3: TGTGCCAGCAGCTTGGCACGCAGGAGCCCCTACAATGAGCAGTTCTTC.

This clone was observed a single time. V usage is TRBV29-1 and J usage is TRBJ2-5; 12 bases map to TRBD2. The CDR3 runs to 16 residues. The ends lost 2 bases at V and 2 bases at J; junction bases unmatched: 6. Germline CDR1 reads SQVTM; CDR2 reads ANQGSEA. The CDR3 bases are TGCAGCGTTGAACCCAGTGGGACTAGCGGGCAAGAGACCCAGTACTTC. Protein: CSVEPSGTSGQETQYF.

Here the CDR3 DNA reads TGTGCCACCCGGACAGTCTCTCTGGAAAACACTGAAGCTTTCTTT. This gives the protein CATRTVSLENTEAFF. This chain links TRBV19 with TRBJ1-1, with D tentatively TRBD1 (6 bases). The CDR3 has 15 amino acids. Between the trimmed V and J ends, which lost 10 bases and 2 bases, there was a span of 20 bases. Germline lookup yields CDR1 LNHDA and CDR2 SQIVND (reference sequence).

The chain employs TRBV5-6 and TRBJ1-3; TRBD1 matches at 7 bases. Trimming removed 0 bases from V and 0 bases from J; junction bases left unmatched: 6. CDR1 is SGHDT, CDR2 YYEEEE, per germline. The CDR3 runs 17 residues. This CDR3 is CASSLAAGGSSGNTIYF. CDR3 bases: TGTGCCAGCAGCTTGGCGGCAGGGGGGAGCTCTGGAAACACCATATATTTT.

J is TRBJ1-2 and V is TRBV2; D remains unclear. There are 14 residues in the CDR3. Trimming left V 7 bases short and J 7 bases short, with 19 bases between. Germline V gives CDR1 SNHLY, CDR2 FYNNEI. In DNA form, the CDR3 reads TGTGCCAGCATCCCCCGGGAACAGATTTTTGGCTACACCTTC. Translating it yields CASIPREQIFGYTF.

Written as DNA, the CDR3 is TGTGCCATCAGTGAATTGGGGCAGGCCTACGAGCAGTACTTC. This sequence encodes CAISELGQAYEQYF. The chain recombines TRBV10-3 with TRBJ2-7; a weak D match, TRBD1 (5 bases). V was shortened by 3 bases and J by 2 bases, with 11 bases between the two germline ends. Germline CDR1 and CDR2: ENHRY and SYGVKD. This CDR3 has 14 amino acids.

The chain uses TRBV5-1 and TRBJ2-5; possibly TRBD1 or TRBD2 for D (5 bases each). The germline gives CDR1 SGHRS, CDR2 YFSETQ. The CDR3 covers 15 residues. The V gene lost 9 bases and the J gene lost 0 bases, with 18 bases spanning the gap. CDR3 DNA sequence: TGCGCCACCGGCCCCGAGGGGCGGTACCAAGAGACCCAGTACTTC. This sequence encodes CATGPEGRYQETQYF.

This chain links TRBV5-1 with TRBJ1-1, with D tentatively TRBD1 (5 bases). Trimming removed 1 base at V and 5 bases at J, with 12 bases between. Germline V gene lookup returns CDR1 SGHRS and CDR2 YFSETQ. This CDR3 has 14 amino acids. CDR3 amino acids: CASSLYGGSTEAFF. The CDR3 DNA is TGCGCCAGCAGCTTGTACGGGGGTTCGACTGAAGCTTTCTTT.

The chain uses TRBV12-5 and TRBJ1-6, with 8 positions matching TRBD1. This CDR3 contains 15 residues. The ends lost 3 bases at V and 8 bases at J; junction bases unmatched: 6. The V gene's germline CDR1 is LGHNT and CDR2 FRNRAP. The CDR3 DNA reads as TGTGCTAGTGGTTTTGGGACAGGTCCATATTCACCCCTCCACTTT. Its translation is CASGFGTGPYSPLHF.

The rearrangement joins TRBV6-6 to TRBJ2-5, with D unresolved. The CDR3 totals 12 residues. Trimming cost V 0 bases and J 5 bases, with 4 bases left between them. Germline V lookup: CDR1 MNHNY, CDR2 SVGAGI (reference sequence). CDR3 region: CASSYSRETQYF. The CDR3 coding sequence is TGTGCCAGCAGTTACTCGCGGGAGACCCAGTACTTC.

This clone appeared a single time. V is TRBV7-2 and J is TRBJ1-1; 9 bases line up with TRBD1. The CDR3 sequence is 16 residues long. Germline assignment: CDR1 SGHTA and CDR2 FQGNSA. V lost 4 bases, J lost 1 base, and 7 bases stayed unmatched. The CDR3 coding sequence is TGTGCCAGCAGCTACTTTTACAGGGGGCAGAACACTGAAGCTTTCTTT. This encodes CASSYFYRGQNTEAFF.

As DNA, the CDR3 is TGTGCCAGCAGCTTAGATTGGGCAGGGAGACAGCCCCAGCATTTT. Its translation is CASSLDWAGRQPQHF. This rearrangement joins TRBV11-2 to TRBJ1-5; possible D gene TRBD1, 5 bases. This CDR3 region has 15 residues. The V and J ends lost 0 bases and 7 bases respectively, with 13 bases between them. Germline assignment: CDR1 SGHAT and CDR2 FQNNGV.

CDR3 in DNA: TGTGCCAGCAGCTCCGAGGGGGGCTCAGGGGCCAACGTCCTGACTTTC. Encoded protein: CASSSEGGSGANVLTF. The rearrangement uses TRBV5-4 and TRBJ2-6, with D perhaps TRBD1 or TRBD2 (6 bases each). V lost 3 bases and J lost 4, with 14 bases in between. The germline V gene encodes CDR1 SGHNT and CDR2 YYREEE (reference sequence). The CDR3 length is 16 residues. The full variable domain, rest sourced from reference TRBV5-4 and TRBJ2-6, is ETGVTQSPTHLIKTRGQQVTLRCSSQSGHNTVSWYQQALGQGPQFIFQYYREEENGRGNFPPRFSGLQFPNYSSELNVNALELDDSALYLCASSSEGGSGANVLTFGAGSRLTVL.

V gene TRBV27 combines with J gene TRBJ1-5; 7 positions match TRBD1. This CDR3 region has 14 residues. The V and J ends lost 5 bases and 5 bases, in that order; junction bases with no gene match: 6. CDR1 and CDR2 (germline): MNHEY, SMNVEV (reference sequence). The CDR3 sequence is CASSPGTAYQPQHF. The CDR3 nucleotides read TGTGCCAGCAGTCCCGGGACAGCATATCAGCCCCAGCATTTT.

This chain joins TRBV9 and TRBJ2-7; TRBD1 agrees at 7 bases. Germline loops: CDR1 SGDLS, CDR2 YYNGEE. The CDR3 totals 14 residues. The trim removed 4 bases at V and 5 bases at J, leaving 9 bases unmatched. CDR3 residues: CASSPGRGKNEQYF. CDR3 nucleotide sequence: TGTGCCAGCAGCCCCGGCAGGGGGAAGAACGAGCAGTACTTC. The full variable domain, in which reference TRBV9 and TRBJ2-7 provide the parts outside the CDR3, is DSGVTQTPKHLITATGQRVTLRCSPRSGDLSVYWYQQSLDQGLQFLIQYYNGEERAKGNILERFSAQQFPDLHSELNLSSLELGDSALYFCASSPGRGKNEQYFGPGTRLTVT.